Listed here are 9 T cell receptor beta chains from one sample, sequenced in a study of blood T cell repertoires in COVID-19. TCRdb keeps only in-frame clones here, not all; method: immunoSEQ multiplex PCR. Here the sample spans 310,000 or so clones, around 90% being singletons. Source material: peripheral blood. The receptors derive from a man in his late teens or twenties who had recovered from COVID-19.

The chain couples TRBV7-9 to TRBJ1-2; unclear D gene. Trimming shortened V by 8 bases and J by 5 bases, and 9 bases separated the two germline ends. Germline V CDR1 and CDR2: SEHNR, FQNEAQ (reference sequence). The CDR3 totals 11 residues. The CDR3, as DNA: TGTGCCAGCGAGGAGGGTTATGGCTACACCTTC. Translated: CASEEGYGYTF.

This clone was seen more than once but under ten times. The chain combines TRBV2 with TRBJ1-1; D remains unclear. CDR1 SNHLY and CDR2 FYNNEI come from the germline V gene. This CDR3 spans 13 amino acids. Trimming shortened V by 2 bases and J by 1 base, and 5 bases separated the two germline ends. CDR3 residues: CASSEFWNTEAFF. The CDR3 nucleotides are TGTGCCAGCAGTGAATTCTGGAACACTGAAGCTTTCTTT.

The CDR3 here is CASSLGLGAGANVLTF. The CDR3 DNA is TGTGCCAGCAGCTTAGGATTAGGGGCCGGGGCCAACGTCCTGACTTTC. V gene TRBV11-3 combines with J gene TRBJ2-6, with a weak D call TRBD1 (5 bases). Germline values: CDR1 SGHNT, CDR2 YENEEA. The CDR3 is made up of 16 amino acids. Trimming left V 1 base short and J 4 bases short, with 11 bases between.

This clone was counted a single time. The V gene is TRBV4-1, the J gene TRBJ2-1; 7 bases are shared with TRBD2. This CDR3 has 18 amino acids. V lost 0 bases to trimming and J lost 4 bases; unmatched junction nucleotides: 12. Germline V gene sequence: CDR1 MGHRA, CDR2 YSYEKL. The CDR3 region has the DNA TGCGCCAGCAGCCAAGATACGGGTTGGAGCGGGGAGTACAATGAGCAGTTCTTC. Amino acids: CASSQDTGWSGEYNEQFF.

The V call is TRBV7-9, the J call TRBJ2-7, with 7 bases aligning to TRBD2. This CDR3 spans 13 amino acids. CDR1 and CDR2 from the germline V gene are SEHNR and FQNEAQ (reference sequence). With V trimmed by 5 bases and J by 7 bases, 8 bases remained unmatched. CDR3 DNA: TGTGCCAGCAGCCGCAGCGGGATAGGTGAGCAGTACTTC. As protein: CASSRSGIGEQYF.

J is TRBJ2-3 and V is TRBV25-1, with D possibly TRBD1 on 6 matching bases. The germline CDR1 and CDR2 sequences are MGHDK and SYGVNS. V gave up 2 bases and J gave up 0 bases, with 12 bases separating them. The CDR3 covers 16 residues. Here the CDR3 reads CASSERDTSSTDTQYF. In DNA, the CDR3 is TGTGCCAGCAGTGAAAGGGACACTTCTAGCACAGATACGCAGTATTTT.

The chain employs TRBV19 and TRBJ2-1; D remains unclear. V was pared by 3 bases and J by 4 bases, with 7 bases between. Germline V lookup: CDR1 LNHDA, CDR2 SQIVND (reference sequence). This CDR3 is 13 amino acids long. In nucleotides, the CDR3 is TGTGCCAGTAGTATTGGGCAGTACAATGAGCAGTTCTTC. Protein sequence: CASSIGQYNEQFF.

The chain employs TRBV11-3 and TRBJ2-7; maybe TRBD2 (5 bases). The CDR3 totals 13 residues. Germline V gene lookup returns CDR1 SGHNT and CDR2 YENEEA. The germline V and J ends were trimmed by 5 bases and 2 bases, with 10 bases remaining between them. CDR3 region: CASSAGETYEQYF. CDR3 nucleotides: TGTGCCAGCAGCGCCGGGGAAACCTACGAGCAGTACTTC.

This rearrangement joins TRBV19 to TRBJ1-1; tentative D call: TRBD1 (5 bases). Trimming cost V 5 bases and J 2 bases, with 12 bases left between them. The length of the CDR3 is 14 residues. Germline V CDR1 and CDR2: LNHDA, SQIVND (reference sequence). In nucleotides, the CDR3 is TGTGCCAGTAGTTTCGACAGTGGTAACACTGAAGCTTTCTTT. Translation: CASSFDSGNTEAFF.